Listed here is a single TCR beta chain. Its specificity is unknown. This sample was taken from a study of vaccination effects on CD4 cells after COVID-19. Looking at the study overall: Participants got two doses of BNT162b2 or mRNA-1273 vaccine.

Germline values: CDR1 SGHKS, CDR2 YYEKEE (reference sequence). V was pared by 3 bases and J by 1 base, with 2 bases of the junction left unmatched. CDR3 size: 14 residues. Researchers isolated CD4+ T cells once roughly ten days of culture had elapsed. All vaccine recipients tested negative for nucleocapsid antibodies and had never contracted SARS-CoV-2 infection. In the cultures, half the medium was exchanged for IL-2 medium on days 3 and 7. TCRdb's copy holds only in-frame clones and misses some; the assay was immunoSEQ multiplex PCR. This table holds 30,000 or so clones, around three quarters found once. Study-level findings and limits: Long after vaccination, the clones induced by infection and by vaccine shrank markedly in size.

The clonotype was recovered from a human donor who received a COVID-19 vaccine. The specimen was CD4+ T cells from PBMCs cultured without peptide, collected before COVID-19 vaccination. V is TRBV5-5 and J is TRBJ2-5, with 8 nucleotides matching TRBD1. The DNA of the CDR3 is TGTGCCAGCAGCTCTGGACAGGGCCAAGAGACCCAGTACTTC. This translates into CASSSGQGQETQYF.